The 29 T cell receptor beta chains listed next were all sequenced from one sample in a study of early T cells in non-severe SARS-CoV-2 infection. TCRdb analysed the 5' RACE reads with MiXCR anew, one entry per CDR3 protein. This repertoire shows about 55,000 distinct CDR3 sequences, more than 13% found once; its top ten account for approximately 9.1%. The sample was whole blood, taken at baseline. These receptors were obtained from an adult who was a healthcare worker with PCR-confirmed SARS-CoV-2 infection or an uninfected control (not recorded which).

The sample holds a few counts of this clonotype. V and J are TRBV11-2 and TRBJ2-7; D is perhaps TRBD1 (5 bases). Between the trimmed V and J ends, which lost 1 base and 6 bases, there was a span of 13 bases. Germline V CDR1 and CDR2: SGHAT, FQNNGV. The CDR3 runs 14 residues. CDR3 loop: CASSLVQGLAEQYF. CDR3 coding DNA: TGTGCCAGCAGCTTAGTGCAGGGCCTGGCCGAGCAGTACTTC. Together with reference TRBV11-2 and TRBJ2-7, the CDR3 gives the full variable domain: EAGVAQSPRYKIIEKRQSVAFWCNPISGHATLYWYQQILGQGPKLLIQFQNNGVVDDSQLPKDRFSAERLKGVDSTLKIQPAKLEDSAVYLCASSLVQGLAEQYFGPGTRLTVT.

The rearrangement joins TRBV7-6 to TRBJ2-3, with D possibly being TRBD2 (5 bases). The V gene's germline CDR1 is SGHVS and CDR2 FNYEAQ. The length of the CDR3 is 12 residues. V was cut by 0 bases and J by 8 bases, with 6 bases left in between. The CDR3 sequence is CASSLAGATQYF. The CDR3 nucleotides are TGTGCCAGCAGCTTAGCGGGAGCTACGCAGTATTTT.

This clonotype occurred a few times. The CDR3 sequence is CASSLGKNTEAFF. The CDR3 nucleotides read TGTGCCAGCAGCTTGGGAAAGAACACTGAAGCTTTCTTT. The chain links TRBV5-4 to TRBJ1-1; D ambiguous. This CDR3 is built from 13 residues. CDR1 and CDR2 (germline): SGHNT, YYREEE (reference sequence). V lost 0 bases and J lost 1, with 4 bases in between.

In this sample, this clonotype turned up a few times. At one of its ends the junction is not consistent with the germline gene, which may arise from a read error. This chain connects TRBV28 to TRBJ2-7; 8 nucleotides line up with TRBD2. The CDR3 totals 17 residues. In germline, CDR1 is MDHEN, CDR2 SYDVKM. The CDR3 bases are TGTGCCGGCAGCCTTCGGAGGGATAGCGGGGTTGCCTACGAGCAGTACTTC. Translation: CAGSLRRDSGVAYEQYF.

This clonotype was picked up a small number of times. The CDR3 region is CAWSIQGAQPQHF. In DNA, the CDR3 is TGTGCCTGGAGTATCCAGGGGGCCCAGCCCCAGCATTTT. The chain couples TRBV30 to TRBJ1-5, with 8 bases identical to TRBD1. The CDR3 runs 13 residues. Germline V gene sequence: CDR1 GTSNPN, CDR2 SVGIG (reference sequence). V trimming: 2 bases; J trimming: 7 bases; junction bases outside the gene matches: 4.

This clonotype was found a few times. This rearrangement joins TRBV29-1 to TRBJ1-1; a possible D gene is TRBD1 (6 bases). The V end was cut by 0 bases, the J end by 8 bases, with 16 bases between. The CDR3 has 14 residues. Germline lookup yields CDR1 SQVTM and CDR2 ANQGSEA. CDR3 sequence: CSVEDLAGAAEAFF. DNA for the CDR3: TGCAGCGTTGAAGATCTAGCAGGGGCGGCCGAAGCTTTCTTT.

There are a few counts of this clonotype. This chain links TRBV19 with TRBJ2-1; 11 bases line up with TRBD2. CDR3 size: 13 residues. The germline gives CDR1 LNHDA, CDR2 SQIVND (reference sequence). J was trimmed by 14 bases and V by 1 base; bases with no gene match: 4. For the CDR3, the DNA is TGTGCCAGTAGTATAGGAACTAGCGGGAGAGAGTTCTTC. It is translated as CASSIGTSGREFF.

This clonotype turned up a few times. A read error may account for a junction end that differs from germline. The gene calls are TRBV5-1 and TRBJ2-1; D is possibly TRBD1 (6 bases). Per the germline V gene, CDR1 is SGHRS and CDR2 is YFSETQ. The CDR3 runs 16 residues. CDR3 DNA: TGCGCCGGCAGCCTCAGGGGCCCAAGCTCCTACAATGAGCAGTTCTTC. Amino acid sequence: CAGSLRGPSSYNEQFF.

The rearrangement uses TRBV24-1 and TRBJ1-5, with D possibly matching TRBD1 (6 bases). Trimming stripped 4 bases from V and 8 bases from J, with 11 bases between. The germline gives CDR1 KGHDR, CDR2 SFDVKD. The CDR3 has 13 residues. The CDR3 bases are TGTGCCACCAGTGAATGGGGGGCTGAGCCCCAGCATTTT. Translating gives CATSEWGAEPQHF.

This clonotype showed up just a few times. This chain connects TRBV7-9 to TRBJ2-3; D gene ambiguous. Trimming pared 5 bases from V and 2 bases from J, leaving 5 bases between. Germline V gene sequence: CDR1 SEHNR, CDR2 FQNEAQ (reference sequence). The CDR3 is 12 residues long. In nucleotides, the CDR3 is TGTGCCAGCAGCGATTTCACAGATACGCAGTATTTT. Translated: CASSDFTDTQYF.

This clonotype was observed at least ten times. This chain uses TRBV20-1 with TRBJ2-7; 12 nucleotides agree with TRBD2. The V gene's germline CDR1 is DFQATT and CDR2 SNEGSKA (reference sequence). V lost 6 bases and J lost 5; bases outside the gene matches: 8. The CDR3 runs 14 residues. Written as DNA, the CDR3 is TGCAGTGCCCCCGAGAGGACTAGCGGGAACGAGCAGTACTTC. The encoded protein is CSAPERTSGNEQYF.

V usage is TRBV5-1 and J usage is TRBJ1-1, with D unclear. The CDR3 runs to 14 residues. V shed 5 bases and J shed 1 base, with 12 bases lying between them. CDR1 is SGHRS and CDR2 is YFSETQ in the germline V gene. The CDR3 reads CASSRGSGNTEAFF. Here the CDR3 DNA reads TGCGCCAGCAGTCGTGGGTCTGGGAACACTGAAGCTTTCTTT.

A few counts support this clonotype. V usage is TRBV1 and J usage is TRBJ2-7; no check of the table's D call, TRBD2, against the DNA was made. TRBV1 is termed a pseudogene. The length of the CDR3 is 18 residues. CDR3 in DNA: TGCACCAGCAGCCAACCATTCCCGGCTAGCGGGGGGACCTACGAGCAGTACTTC. It specifies CTSSQPFPASGGTYEQYF.

As concerns this clonotype: Its ends do not fully match the called genes, so a read error is possible. This chain links TRBV28 with TRBJ2-7, with 9 bases matching TRBD2. CDR3 length equals 14 residues. Germline CDR1 is MDHEN and CDR2 is SYDVKM. The CDR3 sequence is CTSQLSAGGREQYF. DNA for the CDR3: TGTACCAGTCAGTTATCGGCGGGGGGGCGCGAGCAGTACTTC.

The chain is built from TRBV28 and TRBJ1-1; D call uncertain. The length of the CDR3 is 14 residues. Trimming removed 7 bases at V and 1 base at J, with 13 bases between. Germline lookup yields CDR1 MDHEN and CDR2 SYDVKM. The CDR3 is CASTPLSENTEAFF. The CDR3, as DNA: TGTGCCAGCACCCCCCTTTCCGAGAACACTGAAGCTTTCTTT.

The rearrangement uses TRBV29-1 and TRBJ2-7; tentative D call: TRBD1 (6 bases). CDR1 is SQVTM, CDR2 ANQGSEA, per germline. The V end was cut by 3 bases, the J end by 5 bases, with 17 bases between. The CDR3 is 14 residues long. CDR3 in DNA: TGCAGCGTTGATAAGGGGGTCGGTGCCCACGAGCAGTACTTC. This sequence encodes CSVDKGVGAHEQYF.

This chain joins TRBV12-3 or TRBV12-4 and TRBJ2-3; D is unclear. V lost 5 bases, J lost 3 bases, and 9 bases lay in between. The CDR3 consists of 13 residues. Here the CDR3 reads CASSAQVTDTQYF. In DNA, the CDR3 is TGTGCCAGCAGTGCCCAAGTGACAGATACGCAGTATTTT.

The CDR3 sequence: CASSLGTINYGYTF. The DNA of the CDR3 is TGTGCCAGCAGTTTGGGGACAATCAACTATGGCTACACCTTC. V and J are TRBV12-3 or TRBV12-4 and TRBJ1-2, with TRBD1 as a possible D gene (6 bases). Trimming shortened V by 3 bases and J by 2 bases, and 10 bases separated the two germline ends. CDR3 length: 14 amino acids.

This chain connects TRBV20-1 to TRBJ2-7, with a tentative D call TRBD1 (7 bases). The CDR3 has 14 amino acids. V was cut by 0 bases and J by 3 bases, with 12 bases left in between. In germline, CDR1 is DFQATT, CDR2 SNEGSKA (reference sequence). CDR3 sequence (DNA): TGCAGTGCTAGAGACGCGGGACAGATCTACGAGCAGTACTTC. Translation gives CSARDAGQIYEQYF.

V gene TRBV5-8 combines with J gene TRBJ2-7; TRBD1 aligns across 8 bases. V shed 6 bases, J shed 5 bases, and the junction held 10 bases outside the gene matches. This CDR3 has 14 residues. Germline V gives CDR1 SGHTS, CDR2 YDEGEE. The CDR3 reads CASNRPTGGNEQYF. The CDR3, as DNA: TGTGCCAGCAACCGACCCACAGGGGGGAACGAGCAGTACTTC.

The chain employs TRBV9 and TRBJ1-1; D is undetermined. Trimming pared 4 bases from V and 7 bases from J, leaving 11 bases between. CDR1 and CDR2 from the germline V gene are SGDLS and YYNGEE. This CDR3 is 12 amino acids long. The CDR3 DNA reads as TGTGCCAGCAGCCTCTTGGGTGATGAAGCTTTCTTT. Translation gives CASSLLGDEAFF.

This clonotype turned up a few times. The chain recombines TRBV7-9 with TRBJ2-1; D remains ambiguous. Between the trimmed V and J ends, which lost 3 bases and 3 bases, there was a span of 3 bases. The length of the CDR3 is 12 residues. CDR1 SEHNR and CDR2 FQNEAQ come from the germline V gene (reference sequence). The CDR3 sequence: CASSLDYNEQFF. CDR3 sequence (DNA): TGTGCCAGCAGCTTGGACTACAATGAGCAGTTCTTC.

The chain couples TRBV10-2 to TRBJ1-2, with 7 bases aligning to TRBD1. The CDR3 consists of 13 residues. The V gene end was trimmed by 6 bases and the J gene end by 4 bases; junction bases not matched to a gene: 5. Germline CDR1 is WSHSY and CDR2 is SAAADI. The CDR3 DNA reads as TGCGCCAGCAGGCCAGGGGGTATCTATGGCTACACCTTC. Its translation: CASRPGGIYGYTF.

Only a few counts were recorded for this clonotype. This chain connects TRBV18 to TRBJ2-7, with D perhaps matching TRBD1 (5 bases). Per the germline V gene, CDR1 is KGHSH and CDR2 is LQKENI. The CDR3 covers 14 residues. V was cut by 0 bases and J by 6 bases, with 12 bases left in between. CDR3 coding DNA: TGTGCCAGCTCACCACCCCAGGGTCCCAGCGAGCAGTACTTC. This gives the protein CASSPPQGPSEQYF.

The chain carries TRBV3-1 and TRBJ2-7; D might be TRBD1 or TRBD2, each matching 5 bases. The CDR3 is made up of 16 amino acids. Trimming left V 5 bases short and J 2 bases short, with 19 bases between. Germline-derived CDR1 and CDR2 are LGHDT and YNNKEL (reference sequence). The CDR3 nucleotides are TGTGCCAGCAGCGAAACCCCGGGGCAGGCTACCTACGAGCAGTACTTC. It specifies CASSETPGQATYEQYF.

This clonotype has a count of ten or more. Germline and junction disagree at one end, which may indicate a read error. The rearrangement uses TRBV18 and TRBJ2-5; possibly TRBD1 for D (5 bases). The CDR3 runs to 13 residues. Per the germline V gene, CDR1 is KGHSH and CDR2 is LQKENI. The CDR3 region has the DNA TGTGCCAGCTCACCTATCAGGGAAGAGGCCCAGTACTTC. Translating it yields CASSPIREEAQYF.

This sequence joins TRBV7-2 and TRBJ2-1; D unresolved. The CDR3 length is 16 residues. V shed 0 bases and J shed 1 base, with 10 bases lying between them. Germline lookup yields CDR1 SGHTA and CDR2 FQGNSA. CDR3 bases: TGTGCCAGCAGCTTAGCGCCGGGCCTTTCCTACAATGAGCAGTTCTTC. Translating it yields CASSLAPGLSYNEQFF.

V and J are TRBV27 and TRBJ2-7; 7 nucleotides line up with TRBD2. Germline values: CDR1 MNHEY, CDR2 SMNVEV (reference sequence). V shed 6 bases and J 0 bases; nucleotides not matched to a gene: 8. The CDR3 is 15 residues long. In DNA form, the CDR3 reads TGTGCCAGCAGCCGGGGACTAACCAACTCCTACGAGCAGTACTTC. This encodes CASSRGLTNSYEQYF.

In this sample, this clonotype turned up many times. The chain is built from TRBV3-1 and TRBJ2-7; possible D gene TRBD1, 5 bases. The CDR3 runs 14 residues. CDR1 is LGHDT, CDR2 YNNKEL, per germline (reference sequence). V lost 4 bases and J lost 2, with 12 bases in between. The CDR3 loop reads CASSPNMGPYEQYF. CDR3 DNA: TGTGCCAGCAGCCCGAATATGGGGCCCTACGAGCAGTACTTC.